The rows below give T cell receptor beta chains drawn from one sample of a study of a mutant IDH1 vaccine in newly diagnosed glioma. This table comes from immunoSEQ multiplex PCR, and its TCRdb copy is limited to in-frame clones, with some not included. In the table there are tens of thousands of clones, roughly 80% of which are singletons. The sample in question was PBMCs, obtained from a glioma patient treated with radiotherapy, temozolomide or both. The receptor set was obtained from a man in his forties or fifties with glioma. Some clones in this sample may be carry-over from other donors' samples. The CDR3 runs from the conserved cysteine through the conserved F or W. Each record gives: J gene, clone size, D gene, V gene, CDR3 protein, CDR3 DNA. A D gene is named only where the DNA matches it firmly. Expanded clones get a size class; other rows say once, few or many, or leave the size out.

TRBJ1-2,.,TRBD1,TRBV5-4,CASSLEGAFYGYTF,TGTGCCAGCAGCTTAGAGGGGGCATTCTATGGCTACACCTTC
TRBJ1-1,once,.,TRBV7-8,CASSLGMNTEAFF,TGTGCCAGCAGCTTAGGAATGAACACTGAAGCTTTCTTT
TRBJ2-3,.,TRBD2,TRBV7-2,CASSPPLAGGSDTQYF,TGTGCCAGCAGCCCCCCACTAGCGGGGGGGTCAGATACGCAGTATTTT
TRBJ2-4,.,TRBD2,TRBV5-4,CASSGYSGAVLVF,TGTGCCAGCAGCGGATATAGCGGGGCGGTGTTAGTGTTT
TRBJ2-3,few,.,TRBV29-1,CSVDTSTDTQYF,TGCAGCGTTGACACGAGCACAGATACGCAGTATTTT
TRBJ1-3,.,.,TRBV4-1,CASSQDPRTGISGNTIYF,TGCGCCAGCAGCCAAGATCCGCGCACAGGTATCTCTGGAAACACCATATATTTT
TRBJ1-1,.,.,TRBV5-1,CASSWVAGQDTEAFF,TGCGCCAGCAGCTGGGTTGCGGGGCAGGACACTGAAGCTTTCTTT
TRBJ2-7,.,TRBD1,TRBV6-5,CASSETGYREQYF,TGTGCCAGCAGTGAGACAGGGTATCGCGAGCAGTACTTC
TRBJ1-1,.,.,TRBV9,CASSVGAGATEAFF,TGTGCCAGCAGCGTAGGCGCTGGGGCCACTGAAGCTTTCTTT
TRBJ2-7,.,.,TRBV10-3,CAISESSSYEQYF,TGTGCCATCAGTGAGTCCAGTTCCTACGAGCAGTACTTC
TRBJ1-1,.,.,TRBV10-2,CASQREMNTEAFF,TGCGCCAGTCAAAGAGAAATGAACACTGAAGCTTTCTTT
TRBJ2-7,.,.,TRBV5-1,CASSLIGNYEQYF,TGCGCCAGCAGCTTGATAGGGAACTACGAGCAGTACTTC
TRBJ1-6,.,.,TRBV30,CAWGLRQGMSSPLHF,TGTGCCTGGGGCCTCCGGCAGGGGATGAGTTCACCCCTCCACTTT